This T cell receptor beta chain was profiled in a study of T cell responses to AZD1222 COVID-19 vaccine. The V end lost 3 bases, the J end lost 7 bases, and 16 bases lay between the germline ends. Germline V gene lookup returns CDR1 MGHRA and CDR2 YSYEKL. The CDR3 length is 15 residues. Generated by immunoSEQ multiplex PCR, the TCRdb table keeps only in-frame clones and is missing some. The sample lists about 180,000 clones, approximately 95% occurring once. Sequencing was performed on peripheral blood, taken 28 days after the second dose of the MenACWY control vaccine. The chain employs TRBV4-1 and TRBJ2-1; D could derive from TRBD1 or TRBD2 (5 bases each). The sequence was obtained from an adult who received the MenACWY meningococcal vaccine as a control. The CDR3 loop is CASSQRAIQGNEQFF. The CDR3 DNA is TGCGCCAGCAGCCAGAGGGCAATCCAGGGAAATGAGCAGTTCTTC.